A single sample is the source of the 13 T cell receptor beta chains below, sequenced in a study of CD8 T cell repertoires and HIV-1 epitope variants. Produced via immunoSEQ multiplex PCR; TCRdb's table is partial and in-frame only. The repertoire includes over 90,000 clones, approximately 70% of them detected once, and around 24% sits in the top ten. The specimen sequenced was uncultured baseline CD8+ T cells from peripheral blood mononuclear cells (PBMCs). All receptors come from a male donor with HIV.

The V gene is TRBV29-1, the J gene TRBJ2-1; unclear D gene. This CDR3 spans 16 amino acids. CDR1 SQVTM and CDR2 ANQGSEA come from the germline V gene. V was trimmed by 0 bases and J by 0 bases, leaving 12 bases between them. CDR3: CSVEEVGRYSYNEQFF. CDR3 nucleotide sequence: TGCAGCGTTGAAGAGGTAGGGCGGTACTCCTACAATGAGCAGTTCTTC.

The chain carries TRBV5-1 and TRBJ2-7; 9 bases fit TRBD2. With 0 bases clipped from V and 3 bases from J, the junction kept 1 base outside the gene matches. The CDR3 contains 14 residues. Per the germline V gene, CDR1 is SGHRS and CDR2 is YFSETQ. The CDR3 spells CASSLVSGSYEQYF. The CDR3 bases are TGCGCCAGCAGCTTGGTTAGCGGGAGCTACGAGCAGTACTTC. The full variable domain, completed using reference TRBV5-1 and TRBJ2-7, is KAGVTQTPRYLIKTRGQQVTLSCSPISGHRSVSWYQQTPGQGLQFLFEYFSETQRNKGNFPGRFSGRQFSNSRSEMNVSTLELGDSALYLCASSLVSGSYEQYFGPGTRLTVT.

On this clone: This likely came from a read error, as a far larger clone is one base away. CDR3 sequence (DNA): TGTGCCAGCAGCCAAGATCCCCCAGACTTGGACTATGGCTACACCTTC. Translated, it gives CASSQDPPDLDYGYTF. The chain is built from TRBV4-2 and TRBJ1-2; unclear D gene. This CDR3 comprises 16 residues. V was shortened by 0 bases and J by 3 bases, with 14 bases between the two germline ends. Looked up from germline, CDR1 is LGHNA and CDR2 is YNFKEQ.

The V call is TRBV5-8, the J call TRBJ1-4, with 10 bases aligning to TRBD1. Germline values: CDR1 SGHTS, CDR2 YDEGEE. CDR3 length equals 15 residues. With V trimmed by 7 bases and J by 3 bases, 6 bases remained unmatched. CDR3 in amino acids: CASDSGQGANEKLFF. As DNA, the CDR3 is TGTGCCAGCGACTCCGGACAGGGGGCTAATGAAAAACTGTTTTTT.

This sequence joins TRBV28 and TRBJ2-7, with 9 bases fitting TRBD1. The CDR3 covers 15 residues. V lost 6 bases, J lost 1 base, and 7 bases stayed unmatched. The germline V gene encodes CDR1 MDHEN and CDR2 SYDVKM. The CDR3 loop is CASRVQGAVSYEQYF. In nucleotides, the CDR3 is TGTGCCAGCAGGGTACAGGGGGCCGTTTCCTACGAGCAGTACTTC.

The chain links TRBV7-7 to TRBJ2-2, with no clear D. V lost 1 base and J lost 3, with 3 bases in between. Germline V gives CDR1 SSHAT, CDR2 FNYEAQ (reference sequence). The CDR3 is made up of 13 amino acids. This CDR3 is CASSLGDTGELFF. The CDR3 region has the DNA TGTGCCAGCAGCTTAGGGGACACCGGGGAGCTGTTTTTT.

The genes are TRBV5-6 and TRBJ1-2; TRBD1 aligns across 7 bases. Germline V gene sequence: CDR1 SGHDT, CDR2 YYEEEE. The CDR3 contains 13 residues. The ends lost 2 bases at V and 5 bases at J; junction bases unmatched: 3. DNA for the CDR3: TGTGCCAGCAGCTTAAAACAGGGGTATGGCTACACCTTC. It translates to CASSLKQGYGYTF.

The rearrangement uses TRBV7-2 and TRBJ2-4, with 11 bases aligning to TRBD2. The CDR3 has 16 amino acids. Germline V gene lookup returns CDR1 SGHTA and CDR2 FQGNSA. After removal of 5 bases from V and 9 bases from J, the junction contained 12 bases not matched to a gene. The CDR3 loop is CASSKAGTSGRGIQYF. DNA of the CDR3: TGTGCCAGCAGCAAAGCCGGGACTAGCGGAAGGGGCATTCAGTACTTC.

The chain combines TRBV5-1 with TRBJ1-4; D not certain. Trimming stripped 3 bases from V and 7 bases from J, with 10 bases between. Germline CDR1 is SGHRS and CDR2 is YFSETQ. The CDR3 spans 13 residues. Here the CDR3 DNA reads TGCGCCAGCAGCTCCCTTGCGGGTGAAAAACTGTTTTTT. This sequence encodes CASSSLAGEKLFF.

Points on this clone: One junction end does not reproduce the germline sequence, and a read error may be involved. The chain couples TRBV28 to TRBJ2-2; possible D gene TRBD2, 5 bases. Germline CDR1 MDHEN, CDR2 SYDVKM. This CDR3 is built from 14 residues. In DNA form, the CDR3 reads TGTGCCGGCAGCGGTTTCGCGAACACCGGGGAGCTGTTTTTT. Protein: CAGSGFANTGELFF.

The chain employs TRBV2 and TRBJ2-7, with no clear D. The germline gives CDR1 SNHLY, CDR2 FYNNEI. Trimming left V 4 bases short and J 2 bases short, with 12 bases between. The CDR3 loop spans 14 amino acids. CDR3 sequence: CASSAPLPPYEQYF. The CDR3 nucleotides are TGTGCCAGCAGTGCGCCTCTTCCCCCCTACGAGCAGTACTTC.

V usage is TRBV6-6 and J usage is TRBJ2-1, with 9 bases matching TRBD1. Germline-derived CDR1 and CDR2 are MNHNY and SVGAGI (reference sequence). V shed 5 bases and J 7 bases; nucleotides not matched to a gene: 9. There are 15 residues in the CDR3. Written as DNA, the CDR3 is TGTGCCAGCAGTAAACAGGGGGCATCTGGGAATGAGCAGTTCTTC. Amino acid sequence: CASSKQGASGNEQFF.

The chain carries TRBV6-5 and TRBJ1-2, with 9 bases matching TRBD1. Trimming cost V 8 bases and J 5 bases; bases outside gene matches: 9. The germline V gene has CDR1 MNHEY and CDR2 SVGAGI. There are 14 residues in the CDR3. The CDR3 reads CASAWDRDRYGYTF. The CDR3 coding sequence is TGTGCCAGCGCGTGGGACAGGGACCGGTATGGCTACACCTTC.